Listed below are T cell receptor beta chains from one sample, sequenced in a study of cytomegalovirus exposure and HLA in healthy donors. The repertoire was sequenced with immunoSEQ multiplex PCR; TCRdb's copy has only in-frame clones and lacks some. The sample lists about 220,000 clones, roughly 80% occurring once. Sequenced input: PBMCs. These receptors were obtained from a woman in her forties in good health and CMV-seropositive. Each CDR3 is given with its conserved first and last residue. The order of the fields is J gene, V gene, CDR3 protein.

TRBJ1-4,TRBV19,CASSITGKLFF
TRBJ2-1,TRBV7-3,CASSPQGANEQFF
TRBJ1-1,TRBV4-2,CASSRIGQGTGNTEAFF
TRBJ1-1,TRBV6-4,CASSDPRTGGATEAFF
TRBJ2-2,TRBV6-6,CASSLTATNTGELFF
TRBJ2-7,TRBV18,CASSAGQGAITYEQYF
TRBJ2-3,TRBV11-3,CASSSNGLVWDTQYF
TRBJ1-6,TRBV19,CASSMSHGSNSPLHF
TRBJ2-1,TRBV11-3,CASSLAGGRGNEQFF
TRBJ2-6,TRBV5-8,CASSAGANVLTF
TRBJ1-1,TRBV5-6,CASSVFTGRGNTEAFF
TRBJ2-5,TRBV6-6,CASSYQGQLYQETQYF
TRBJ2-1,TRBV27,CASSLLVLNNEQFF
TRBJ2-1,TRBV2,CASSHRLAGDNNEQFF
TRBJ2-5,TRBV9,CASSVGRSQETQYF
TRBJ1-2,TRBV19,CASSIVPTDYGYTF
TRBJ2-3,TRBV5-1,CASSSGTATGTQYF